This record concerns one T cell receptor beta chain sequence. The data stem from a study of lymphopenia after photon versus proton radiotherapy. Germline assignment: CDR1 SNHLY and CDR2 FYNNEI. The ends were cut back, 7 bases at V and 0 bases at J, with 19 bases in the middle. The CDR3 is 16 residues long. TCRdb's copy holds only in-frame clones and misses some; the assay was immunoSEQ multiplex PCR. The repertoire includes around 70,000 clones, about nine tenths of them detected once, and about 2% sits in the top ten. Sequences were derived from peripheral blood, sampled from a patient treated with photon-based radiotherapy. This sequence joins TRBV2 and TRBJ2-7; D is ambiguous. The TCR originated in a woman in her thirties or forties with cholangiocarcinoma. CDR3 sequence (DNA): TGTGCCAGCACCACCGAAGCGCTAGAGATCTCCTACGAGCAGTACTTC. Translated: CASTTEALEISYEQYF.